These T cell receptor beta chains were read from a single sample in a study of monozygotic twins with inflammatory bowel disease. TCRdb re-called the 5' RACE reads; one entry per CDR3 protein, DNA not given. The table for this sample gives 200,000 to 250,000 distinct CDR3 sequences. Sequencing was performed on blood. These receptor sequences come from a human donor with ulcerative colitis or Crohn's disease, or a healthy co-twin of an affected twin (not recorded which). Both conserved end residues are part of each CDR3.

cdr3_aa	v_call	j_call
CASSPQVDGIAFF	TRBV6-5	TRBJ1-1
CASRSGTGYGEAFF	TRBV7-3	TRBJ1-1
CASSLDSGGRTRSGNTIYF	TRBV11-2	TRBJ1-3
CASSLWAFQAGGYTF	TRBV12-3/TRBV12-4	TRBJ1-2
CASSLVSGQGAVTEAFF	TRBV5-1	TRBJ1-1
CASRFSTGPHEQYF	TRBV3-1	TRBJ2-7
CASKAGIDRNEQFF	TRBV27	TRBJ2-1
CASSQAHTQYF	TRBV14	TRBJ2-3
CASSYPGGGNEQYF	TRBV7-2	TRBJ2-7
CASIRGAYNEQFF	TRBV7-9	TRBJ2-1
CSAQGIGNQPQHF	TRBV20-1	TRBJ1-5
CASSLGDPNEQFF	TRBV12-3/TRBV12-4	TRBJ2-1
CASSYTINYEQYF	TRBV6-5	TRBJ2-7
CASRGHLTNTEAFF	TRBV12-3/TRBV12-4	TRBJ1-1
CISVSEKERGTYNEQFF	TRBV7-5	TRBJ2-1
CASSHGVLRGQFF	TRBV3-1	TRBJ2-1
CASSSETGTALNYGYTF	TRBV5-1	TRBJ1-2
CASSLGLPATNEKLFF	TRBV5-1	TRBJ1-4
CASSQDQTGNTIYF	TRBV4-2	TRBJ1-3